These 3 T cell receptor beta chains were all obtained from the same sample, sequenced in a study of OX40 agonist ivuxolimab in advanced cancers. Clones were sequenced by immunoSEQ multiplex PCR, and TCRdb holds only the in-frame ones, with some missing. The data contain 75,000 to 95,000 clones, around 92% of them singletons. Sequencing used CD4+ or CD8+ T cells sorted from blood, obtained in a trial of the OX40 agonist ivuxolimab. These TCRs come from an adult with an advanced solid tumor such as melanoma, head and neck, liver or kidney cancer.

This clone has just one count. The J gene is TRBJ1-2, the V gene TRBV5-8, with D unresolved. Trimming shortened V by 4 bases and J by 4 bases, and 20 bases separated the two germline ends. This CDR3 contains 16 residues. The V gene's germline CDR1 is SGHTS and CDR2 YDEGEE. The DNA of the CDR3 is TGTGCCAGCAGCCCATTACTGCTGAGGGCCTTCTATGGCTACACCTTC. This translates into CASSPLLLRAFYGYTF.

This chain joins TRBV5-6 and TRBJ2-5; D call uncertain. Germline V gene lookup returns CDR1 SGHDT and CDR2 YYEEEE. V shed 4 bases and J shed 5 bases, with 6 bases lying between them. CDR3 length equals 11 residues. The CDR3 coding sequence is TGTGCCAGCAGCACCAGGGAGACCCAGTACTTC. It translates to CASSTRETQYF.

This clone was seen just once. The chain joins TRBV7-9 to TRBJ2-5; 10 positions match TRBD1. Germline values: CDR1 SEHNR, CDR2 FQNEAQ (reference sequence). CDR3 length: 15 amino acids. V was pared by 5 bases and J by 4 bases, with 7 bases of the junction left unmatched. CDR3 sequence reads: CASSPQTGGGETQYF. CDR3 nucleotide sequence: TGTGCCAGCAGCCCCCAGACAGGGGGCGGAGAGACCCAGTACTTC.